Listed below are T cell receptor beta chains from one sample, sequenced in a study of cytomegalovirus exposure and HLA in healthy donors. Some clones are missing from TCRdb's copy, which holds only in-frame ones; the method was immunoSEQ multiplex PCR. This sample carries about 190,000 clones, over 80% of them seen once, and the ten largest clones take 1% to 1.5%. Material for sequencing was PBMCs. Receptors originate from a man between 25 and 39 years old in good health and CMV-seronegative. Each CDR3 is given with its conserved first and last residue. A D gene is named only where the DNA matches it firmly. Clone sizes are given selectively: once, few, many, or a class where the clone is expanded.

CDR3 protein	CDR3 DNA	V gene	J gene	clone size	D gene
CATSRDLARDETQYF	TGTGCCACCAGCAGAGATCTGGCCAGGGATGAGACCCAGTACTTC	TRBV15	TRBJ2-5	-	-
CASSPRTGWGYGYTF	TGTGCCAGCAGTCCCCGGACAGGATGGGGATATGGCTACACCTTC	TRBV2	TRBJ1-2	-	TRBD1
CASSSGTDQETQYF	TGCGCCAGCAGCTCCGGGACAGACCAAGAGACCCAGTACTTC	TRBV10-1	TRBJ2-5	-	TRBD1
CASSLPGGRRNSPLHF	TGTGCCAGCAGCCTACCGGGAGGGCGCAGGAATTCACCCCTCCACTTT	TRBV7-8	TRBJ1-6	-	-
CSVQGRGYTF	TGCAGCGTACAGGGTAGGGGCTACACCTTC	TRBV20-1	TRBJ1-2	-	-
CAISEGVADFYGYTF	TGTGCCATCAGTGAGGGGGTTGCGGACTTCTATGGCTACACCTTC	TRBV10-3	TRBJ1-2	-	-
CASSSGLGLGNEQFF	TGTGCCAGCAGCTCAGGCTTGGGACTAGGGAATGAGCAGTTCTTC	TRBV7-2	TRBJ2-1	-	TRBD2
CASGRNTEAFF	TGTGCCAGCGGTAGGAACACTGAAGCTTTCTTT	TRBV6-5	TRBJ1-1	-	-
CASSHGQGAGNEQFF	TGTGCCAGCAGCCATGGACAGGGGGCGGGAAATGAGCAGTTCTTC	TRBV7-9	TRBJ2-1	-	TRBD1
CASSPGEGYEQYF	TGTGCCAGCTCACCAGGGGAGGGGTACGAGCAGTACTTC	TRBV18	TRBJ2-7	-	TRBD2
CASSGRGLVNEKLFF	TGTGCCAGCAGTGGCCGCGGACTAGTTAATGAAAAACTGTTTTTT	TRBV28	TRBJ1-4	few	-
CATSGTAGQGVSGANVLTF	TGTGCCACCAGCGGAACCGCGGGACAGGGGGTCTCTGGGGCCAACGTCCTGACTTTC	TRBV15	TRBJ2-6	once	TRBD1
CASSPLAGDGHRELFF	TGCGCCAGCAGCCCCTTAGCGGGAGACGGACACCGGGAGCTGTTTTTT	TRBV5-1	TRBJ2-2	-	TRBD2
CASSTSGGRYNEQFF	TGTGCCAGTAGTACCTCTGGAGGGCGGTACAATGAGCAGTTCTTC	TRBV19	TRBJ2-1	-	-
CASSWGQGGNTEAFF	TGCGCCAGCAGCTGGGGACAGGGGGGGAACACTGAAGCTTTCTTT	TRBV5-1	TRBJ1-1	-	TRBD1
CASSDTSQNTGELFF	TGTGCCAGCAGTGACACATCTCAGAACACCGGGGAGCTGTTTTTT	TRBV6-4	TRBJ2-2	few	-
CASRPQGYEQYF	TGTGCCAGCAGGCCACAGGGTTACGAGCAGTACTTC	TRBV28	TRBJ2-7	-	-
CASSPDGGGTKNSQYF	TGTGCCAGCAGCCCGGATGGGGGGGGGACGAAAAACAGTCAGTACTTC	TRBV6-6	TRBJ2-4	once	TRBD2
CASRGPGVTEAFF	TGTGCCAGCAGGGGACCGGGAGTGACTGAAGCTTTCTTT	TRBV27	TRBJ1-1	-	-
CASSPSLAQTDTQYF	TGTGCCAGCTCACCATCACTAGCCCAGACGGATACGCAGTATTTT	TRBV18	TRBJ2-3	-	-
CASSFPTPGDEQYF	TGTGCCAGCAGCTTCCCGACTCCGGGGGACGAGCAGTACTTC	TRBV7-8	TRBJ2-7	-	-
CASSLLRGTSSYEQYF	TGTGCCAGCAGCTTGTTGCGTGGGACTAGCTCCTACGAGCAGTACTTC	TRBV5-6	TRBJ2-7	-	TRBD2
CASSSQTSGIHEQYF	TGTGCCAGCAGTTCGCAGACTAGCGGTATTCACGAGCAGTACTTC	TRBV6-5	TRBJ2-7	once	TRBD2
CASGGTGANVLTF	TGTGCCAGCGGGGGCACTGGGGCCAACGTCCTGACTTTC	TRBV6-5	TRBJ2-6	-	-
CSVVSGGDTQYF	TGCAGCGTTGTTAGCGGAGGGGATACGCAGTATTTT	TRBV29-1	TRBJ2-3	-	-
CASSGKGHQGIKNSQYF	TGTGCCAGCAGCGGAAAGGGACACCAAGGGATCAAAAACAGTCAGTACTTC	TRBV7-9	TRBJ2-4	-	-
CASSEDRRSFYGYTF	TGTGCCAGCAGCGAGGACAGGCGCAGTTTCTATGGCTACACCTTC	TRBV13	TRBJ1-2	-	TRBD1
CASSQEGGLAGGFHEQYF	TGCGCCAGCAGCCAAGAAGGCGGACTAGCGGGAGGGTTTCACGAGCAGTACTTC	TRBV4-1	TRBJ2-7	-	TRBD2
CASRQGLSGANVLTF	TGTGCCAGCAGGCAGGGACTCTCTGGGGCCAACGTCCTGACTTTC	TRBV6-1	TRBJ2-6	few	-
CASSLAGEVRNYGYTF	TGTGCCAGCAGCTTAGCAGGGGAGGTGAGGAACTATGGCTACACCTTC	TRBV7-2	TRBJ1-2	once	-